The 24 T cell receptor beta chains below all came from one sample that was sequenced in a study of cytomegalovirus exposure and HLA in healthy donors. Vbeta (60) and Jbeta (13) primers were used in the PCR. Data came from immunoSEQ multiplex PCR; TCRdb stores just in-frame clones and leaves some out. The sample gives 75,000 to 80,000 clones, around 65% of which show up once; 4.9% is in the top ten. The sequencing input was PBMCs. The receptors derive from a man aged 55 to 70 in good health and CMV-seropositive.

This clone was detected a few times. The rearrangement links TRBV7-8 to TRBJ2-3, with 7 bases aligning to TRBD2. The J segment lost 4 bases and the V segment lost 1 base, leaving 8 bases of the junction unmatched. This CDR3 has 16 residues. Looked up from germline, CDR1 is SGHVS and CDR2 is FQNEAQ. CDR3 DNA sequence: TGTGCCAGCAGCTTAGGTCTCGGGGGGTGGGCAGATACGCAGTATTTT. The encoded protein is CASSLGLGGWADTQYF.

This clone occurred once. The V call is TRBV18, the J call TRBJ2-3; 8 bases are shared with TRBD1. V lost 2 bases to trimming and J lost 3 bases; unmatched junction nucleotides: 1. Germline loops: CDR1 KGHSH, CDR2 LQKENI. This CDR3 has 14 residues. The CDR3 reads CASSPRDRTDTQYF. Here the CDR3 DNA reads TGTGCCAGCTCACCAAGGGACAGGACAGATACGCAGTATTTT. Complete variable domain (other parts from reference TRBV18 and TRBJ2-3): NAGVMQNPRHLVRRRGQEARLRCSPMKGHSHVYWYRQLPEEGLKFMVYLQKENIIDESGMPKERFSAEFPKEGPSILRIQQVVRGDSAAYFCASSPRDRTDTQYFGPGTRLTVL.

The chain uses TRBV6-5 and TRBJ1-6; TRBD1 matches 9 bases. After removal of 4 bases from V and 11 bases from J, the junction contained 12 bases not matched to a gene. CDR3 length: 16 residues. Germline lookup yields CDR1 MNHEY and CDR2 SVGAGI. The chain's CDR3 is CASSFLVAGQGPPLHF. As DNA, the CDR3 is TGTGCCAGCAGTTTTTTAGTCGCGGGACAGGGTCCACCCCTCCACTTT.

In nucleotides, the CDR3 is TGTGCCAGCAGCTCCCGACTAGCGGAGAAAGAAGAGACCCAGTACTTC. Protein product: CASSSRLAEKEETQYF. The chain recombines TRBV7-9 with TRBJ2-5; 9 nucleotides match TRBD2. The germline gives CDR1 SEHNR, CDR2 FQNEAQ (reference sequence). Trimming at V came to 4 bases and at J to 3 bases, leaving 9 bases not matched to a gene. CDR3 length: 16 residues.

The chain employs TRBV18 and TRBJ2-5; the match to TRBD2 covers 14 bases. This CDR3 region has 15 residues. V was clipped by 5 bases and J by 5 bases; unmatched bases: 4. The V gene's germline CDR1 is KGHSH and CDR2 LQKENI. This chain's CDR3 is CASSYGTSGGETQYF. The CDR3 DNA follows: TGTGCCAGCTCATACGGGACTAGCGGGGGCGAGACCCAGTACTTC. Full variable domain (outside the CDR3, taken from reference TRBV18 and TRBJ2-5): NAGVMQNPRHLVRRRGQEARLRCSPMKGHSHVYWYRQLPEEGLKFMVYLQKENIIDESGMPKERFSAEFPKEGPSILRIQQVVRGDSAAYFCASSYGTSGGETQYFGPGTRLLVL.

CDR3 bases: TGTGCCAGCAGACCTGGACAGATAACTAACTATGGCTACACCTTC. Translated, it gives CASRPGQITNYGYTF. The gene calls are TRBV7-9 and TRBJ1-2; tentative D call: TRBD1 (6 bases). Germline loops: CDR1 SEHNR, CDR2 FQNEAQ (reference sequence). V was trimmed by 6 bases and J by 0 bases, leaving 14 bases between them. This CDR3 is built from 15 residues.

This chain joins TRBV7-9 and TRBJ1-2; D not certain. The V end lost 2 bases, the J end lost 6 bases, and 10 bases lay between the germline ends. The CDR3 runs to 13 residues. Germline assignment: CDR1 SEHNR and CDR2 FQNEAQ (reference sequence). The CDR3 DNA reads TGTGCCAGCAGCTTACCCCCAGATGATGGCTACACCTTC. This translates into CASSLPPDDGYTF.

The chain uses TRBV2 and TRBJ1-5; 10 bases fit TRBD1. This CDR3 is built from 15 residues. CDR1 and CDR2 (germline): SNHLY, FYNNEI. V dropped 4 bases and J dropped 6; count of bases not matched to a gene: 6. The CDR3 reads CASSVTGGKGQPQHF. The CDR3 bases are TGTGCCAGCAGTGTGACAGGGGGCAAGGGTCAGCCCCAGCATTTT.

This rearrangement joins TRBV9 to TRBJ2-5, with 14 bases identical to TRBD2. V trimming: 3 bases; J trimming: 2 bases; junction bases outside the gene matches: 3. CDR1 and CDR2 (germline): SGDLS, YYNGEE. The CDR3 sequence is 16 residues long. The CDR3 loop is CASSAGTSGGQETQYF. CDR3 bases: TGTGCCAGCAGCGCGGGGACTAGCGGGGGACAAGAGACCCAGTACTTC.

Here the CDR3 DNA reads TGTGCCAGCAGCCCAGGGCTGAACACTGAAGCTTTCTTT. This codes for CASSPGLNTEAFF. V is TRBV13 and J is TRBJ1-1, with D perhaps TRBD1 (5 bases). Looked up from germline, CDR1 is PRHDT and CDR2 is FYEKMQ (reference sequence). V was shortened by 5 bases and J by 0 bases, with 7 bases between the two germline ends. The CDR3 extends over 13 amino acids.

The chain carries TRBV27 and TRBJ1-1; D gene ambiguous. Between the trimmed V and J ends, which lost 2 bases and 10 bases, there was a span of 14 bases. Per the germline V gene, CDR1 is MNHEY and CDR2 is SMNVEV (reference sequence). The CDR3 runs 13 residues. In nucleotides, the CDR3 is TGTGCCAGCAGTTTAATATCTCCCCGTAGAGCTTTCTTT. Translation: CASSLISPRRAFF.

This chain connects TRBV10-3 to TRBJ1-6; 7 bases line up with TRBD1. CDR3 length: 14 amino acids. Germline CDR1 and CDR2: ENHRY and SYGVKD. V lost 10 bases to trimming and J lost 11 bases; unmatched junction nucleotides: 14. The CDR3 loop is CATNLDRDGAPLHF. CDR3 nucleotides: TGTGCCACAAACCTCGACAGGGACGGGGCACCCCTCCACTTT.

V is TRBV11-3 and J is TRBJ2-5; D might be TRBD2 (6 bases). Germline loops: CDR1 SGHNT, CDR2 YENEEA. This CDR3 has 12 residues. V shed 7 bases and J shed 7 bases, with 13 bases lying between them. CDR3 nucleotides: TGTGCCAGCACCTCTCCGGAGGGGACCCAGTACTTC. Translation gives CASTSPEGTQYF.

In its sample, this clone was seen a few times. This chain links TRBV7-9 with TRBJ2-3; 8 bases are a match to TRBD1. The CDR3 has 18 amino acids. Germline loops: CDR1 SEHNR, CDR2 FQNEAQ (reference sequence). The V and J ends lost 5 bases and 2 bases, in that order; junction bases with no gene match: 15. In nucleotides, the CDR3 is TGTGCCAGCAGCGTTGGATTTGGCCGGGACAGGTCCACAGATACGCAGTATTTT. Its protein is CASSVGFGRDRSTDTQYF.

The chain recombines TRBV7-9 with TRBJ2-1, with 8 bases that match TRBD1. V dropped 6 bases and J dropped 7; count of bases not matched to a gene: 14. The length of the CDR3 is 16 residues. Per the germline V gene, CDR1 is SEHNR and CDR2 is FQNEAQ (reference sequence). The CDR3 DNA follows: TGTGCCAGCAGGTCTACTGACAGGGGTCGAGGGAATGAGCAGTTCTTC. Residues: CASRSTDRGRGNEQFF.

The chain is built from TRBV30 and TRBJ1-5; no clear D. The length of the CDR3 is 13 residues. Germline V gene sequence: CDR1 GTSNPN, CDR2 SVGIG (reference sequence). Trimming cost V 2 bases and J 4 bases, with 9 bases left between them. In nucleotides, the CDR3 is TGTGCCTGGAGTCTGCAGGATAATCAGCCCCAGCATTTT. This sequence encodes CAWSLQDNQPQHF.

This clone is a singleton in its sample. The chain is built from TRBV30 and TRBJ1-3, with TRBD1 matching 7 bases. Germline loops: CDR1 GTSNPN, CDR2 SVGIG (reference sequence). J gave up 1 base and V 2 bases, and 11 bases lay outside the gene matches. This CDR3 has 17 residues. The CDR3 region has the DNA TGTGCCTGGAGTTCGTACCACAACAGGGGATCTGGAAACACCATATATTTT. Translated: CAWSSYHNRGSGNTIYF.

The chain carries TRBV6-5 and TRBJ2-1, with TRBD1 as a possible D gene (5 bases). The germline V gene has CDR1 MNHEY and CDR2 SVGAGI. The CDR3 runs 14 residues. V was pared by 8 bases and J by 4 bases, with 15 bases between. CDR3 bases: TGTGCCAGCTGGGCAGGGCGCTTATACAATGAGCAGTTCTTC. Residues: CASWAGRLYNEQFF.

The chain combines TRBV2 with TRBJ2-1, with a tentative D call TRBD2 (5 bases). The CDR3 is 13 amino acids. Germline values: CDR1 SNHLY, CDR2 FYNNEI. The V gene lost 2 bases and the J gene lost 9 bases, with 11 bases spanning the gap. The CDR3 region has the DNA TGTGCCAGCAGTGAAAGAGAAAGCGGTGAGCAGTTCTTC. It encodes CASSERESGEQFF.

The chain is built from TRBV5-1 and TRBJ1-4, with unresolved D. Germline-derived CDR1 and CDR2 are SGHRS and YFSETQ. The CDR3 runs 14 residues. Trimming took 2 bases from V and 9 from J, leaving 14 bases between them. The CDR3 DNA is TGCGCCAGCAGCTTTGGCGGGGAGGAGAAAAAACTGTTTTTT. Translation: CASSFGGEEKKLFF.

The V call is TRBV28, the J call TRBJ2-2; possibly TRBD2 for D (6 bases). The ends were cut back, 7 bases at V and 3 bases at J, with 12 bases in the middle. This CDR3 is 14 amino acids long. From germline, CDR1 is MDHEN and CDR2 SYDVKM. As DNA, the CDR3 is TGTGCCAGCACTAGCGCCTTTTACACCGGGGAGCTGTTTTTT. Translated, it gives CASTSAFYTGELFF.

J is TRBJ1-1 and V is TRBV5-1, with D possibly matching TRBD1 (5 bases). The CDR3 is 16 amino acids. V lost 0 bases and J lost 6, with 18 bases in between. Looked up from germline, CDR1 is SGHRS and CDR2 is YFSETQ. CDR3 DNA sequence: TGCGCCAGCAGCTTGGAGGGGCAGGGAAGAAGCGCTGAAGCTTTCTTT. This gives the protein CASSLEGQGRSAEAFF.

The CDR3 is CASSLARRGEYGGYTF. CDR3 in DNA: TGTGCCAGCAGCTTAGCGCGGAGGGGAGAGTACGGTGGCTACACCTTC. The V and J genes are TRBV7-8 and TRBJ1-2, with D possibly TRBD1 on 5 matching bases. The CDR3 consists of 16 residues. Trimming shortened V by 0 bases and J by 7 bases, and 18 bases separated the two germline ends. CDR1 SGHVS and CDR2 FQNEAQ come from the germline V gene.

The chain recombines TRBV6-1 with TRBJ2-7, with TRBD1 matching over 7 bases. The CDR3 has 15 residues. CDR1 MNHNS and CDR2 SASEGT come from the germline V gene. J gave up 6 bases and V 4 bases, and 12 bases lay outside the gene matches. In nucleotides, the CDR3 is TGTGCCAGCAGTGCCGGAAGACAGGGTGTTCTCGAGCAGTACTTC. Translated: CASSAGRQGVLEQYF.